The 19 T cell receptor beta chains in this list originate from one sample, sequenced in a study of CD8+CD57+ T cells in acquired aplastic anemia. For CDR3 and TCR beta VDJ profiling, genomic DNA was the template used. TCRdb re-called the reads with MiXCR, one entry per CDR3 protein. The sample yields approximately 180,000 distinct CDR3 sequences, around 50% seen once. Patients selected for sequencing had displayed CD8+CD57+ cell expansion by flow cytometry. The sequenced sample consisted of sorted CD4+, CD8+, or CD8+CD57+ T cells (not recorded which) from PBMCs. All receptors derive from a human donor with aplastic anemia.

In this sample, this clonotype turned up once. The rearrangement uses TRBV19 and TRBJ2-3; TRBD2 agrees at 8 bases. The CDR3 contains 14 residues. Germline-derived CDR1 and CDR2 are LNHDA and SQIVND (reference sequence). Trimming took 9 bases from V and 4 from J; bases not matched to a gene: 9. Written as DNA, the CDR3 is TGTGCCAGCGCGGGGGGCCGAGAAGCAGATACGCAGTATTTT. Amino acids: CASAGGREADTQYF.

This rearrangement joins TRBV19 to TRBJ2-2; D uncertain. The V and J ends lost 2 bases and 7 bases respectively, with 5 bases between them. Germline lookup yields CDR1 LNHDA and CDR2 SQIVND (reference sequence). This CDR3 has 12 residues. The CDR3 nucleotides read TGTGCCAGTAGTATACGAAACGGGGAGCTGTTTTTT. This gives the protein CASSIRNGELFF.

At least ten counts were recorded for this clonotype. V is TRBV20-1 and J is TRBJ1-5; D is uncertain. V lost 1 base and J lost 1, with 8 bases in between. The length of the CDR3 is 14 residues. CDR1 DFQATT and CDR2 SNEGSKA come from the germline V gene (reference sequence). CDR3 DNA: TGCAGTGCTAGAGCCGGGTCGAGCAATCAGCCCCAGCATTTT. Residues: CSARAGSSNQPQHF.

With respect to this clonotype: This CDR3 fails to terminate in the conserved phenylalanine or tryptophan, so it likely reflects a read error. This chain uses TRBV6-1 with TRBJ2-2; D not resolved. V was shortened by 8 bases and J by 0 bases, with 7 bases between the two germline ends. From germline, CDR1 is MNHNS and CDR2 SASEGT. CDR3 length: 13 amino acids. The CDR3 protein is CASVVPNTGELFL. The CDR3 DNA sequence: TGTGCCAGCGTGGTTCCGAACACCGGGGAGCTGTTTTTA.

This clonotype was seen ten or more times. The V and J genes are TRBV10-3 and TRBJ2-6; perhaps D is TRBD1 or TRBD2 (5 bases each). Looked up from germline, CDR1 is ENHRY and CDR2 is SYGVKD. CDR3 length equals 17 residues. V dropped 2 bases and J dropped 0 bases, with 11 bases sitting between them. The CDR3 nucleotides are TGTGCCATCAGTGAGCCGGGACGACTCTCTGGGGCCAACGTCCTGACTTTC. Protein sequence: CAISEPGRLSGANVLTF.

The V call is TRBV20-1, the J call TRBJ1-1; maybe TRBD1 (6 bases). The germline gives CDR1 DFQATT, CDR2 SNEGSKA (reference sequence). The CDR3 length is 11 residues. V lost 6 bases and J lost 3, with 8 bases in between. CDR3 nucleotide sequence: TGCAGTGCCAGGACAGACACTGAAGCTTTCTTT. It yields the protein CSARTDTEAFF.

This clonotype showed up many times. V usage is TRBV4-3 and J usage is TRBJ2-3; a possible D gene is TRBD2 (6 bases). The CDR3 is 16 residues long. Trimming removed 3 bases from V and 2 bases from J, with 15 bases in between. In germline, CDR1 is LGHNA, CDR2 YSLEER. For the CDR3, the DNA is TGCGCCAGCAGCCACGGGGACTCTCGAATCACAGATACGCAGTATTTT. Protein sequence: CASSHGDSRITDTQYF.

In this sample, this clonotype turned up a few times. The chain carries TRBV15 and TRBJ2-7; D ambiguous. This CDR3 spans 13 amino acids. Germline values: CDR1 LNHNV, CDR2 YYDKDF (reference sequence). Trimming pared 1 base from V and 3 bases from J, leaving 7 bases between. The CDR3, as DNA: TGTGCCACCAGCAGAGGAACAGACTACGAGCAGTACTTC. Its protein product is CATSRGTDYEQYF.

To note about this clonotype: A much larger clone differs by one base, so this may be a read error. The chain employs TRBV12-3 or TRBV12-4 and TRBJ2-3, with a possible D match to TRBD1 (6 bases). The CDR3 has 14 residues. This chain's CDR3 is CAGSLGGGTDTQYF. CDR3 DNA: TGTGCCGGCAGTTTAGGGGGAGGCACAGATACGCAGTATTTT.

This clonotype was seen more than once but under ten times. CDR3 nucleotide sequence: TGTGCCAGCTCACCGGGGGCCGGGTTTATCCAGCCCCAGCATTTT. Protein: CASSPGAGFIQPQHF. This chain joins TRBV18 and TRBJ1-5; TRBD1 might be the D (6 bases). V lost 3 bases and J 7 bases, leaving 16 bases between the germline ends. The CDR3 consists of 15 residues. Germline CDR1 and CDR2: KGHSH and LQKENI.

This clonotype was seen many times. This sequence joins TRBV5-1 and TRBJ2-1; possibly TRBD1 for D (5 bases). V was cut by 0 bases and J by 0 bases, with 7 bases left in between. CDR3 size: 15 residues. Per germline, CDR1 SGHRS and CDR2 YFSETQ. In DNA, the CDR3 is TGCGCCAGCAGCTTGGGGGGCGGCTCCTACAATGAGCAGTTCTTC. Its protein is CASSLGGGSYNEQFF.

The CDR3 loop reads CASSSLGQGFETQYF. In DNA, the CDR3 is TGTGCCAGCAGCTCTTTGGGACAGGGCTTCGAGACCCAGTACTTC. V gene TRBV7-1 combines with J gene TRBJ2-5; 9 bases match TRBD1. TRBV7-1 is an ORF; its function is uncertain. V was clipped by 3 bases and J by 5 bases; unmatched bases: 7. The CDR3 loop spans 15 amino acids.

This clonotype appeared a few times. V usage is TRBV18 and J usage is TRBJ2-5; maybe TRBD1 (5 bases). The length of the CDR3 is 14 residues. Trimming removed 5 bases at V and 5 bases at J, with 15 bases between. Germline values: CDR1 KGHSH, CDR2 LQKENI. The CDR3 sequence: CASSTAGIGETQYF. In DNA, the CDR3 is TGTGCCAGCTCAACAGCAGGGATAGGGGAGACCCAGTACTTC.

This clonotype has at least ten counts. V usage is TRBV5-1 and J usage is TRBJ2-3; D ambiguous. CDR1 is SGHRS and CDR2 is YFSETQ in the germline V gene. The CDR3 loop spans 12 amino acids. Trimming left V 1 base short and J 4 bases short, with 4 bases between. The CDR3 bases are TGCGCCAGCAGCTTGACAGCAGATACGCAGTATTTT. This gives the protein CASSLTADTQYF.

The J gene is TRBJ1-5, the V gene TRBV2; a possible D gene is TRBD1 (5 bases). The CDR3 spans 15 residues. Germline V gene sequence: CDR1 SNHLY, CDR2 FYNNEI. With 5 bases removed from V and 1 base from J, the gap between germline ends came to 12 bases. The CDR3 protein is CASSSDRGSNQPQHF. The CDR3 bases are TGTGCCAGCAGTAGCGACAGAGGGAGCAATCAGCCCCAGCATTTT.

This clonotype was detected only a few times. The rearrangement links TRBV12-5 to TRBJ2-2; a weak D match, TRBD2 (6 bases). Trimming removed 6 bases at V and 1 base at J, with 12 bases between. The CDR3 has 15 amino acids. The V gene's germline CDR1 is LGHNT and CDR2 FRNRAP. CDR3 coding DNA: TGTGCTAGTGGCCGCTCAGCGGGGAACACCGGGGAGCTGTTTTTT. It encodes CASGRSAGNTGELFF.

CDR3 amino acids: CSVTDRDYGYTF. CDR3 in DNA: TGCAGCGTAACCGACAGGGATTATGGCTACACCTTC. The rearrangement joins TRBV29-1 to TRBJ1-2; TRBD1 matches 7 bases. Germline V lookup: CDR1 SQVTM, CDR2 ANQGSEA. The CDR3 has 12 amino acids. V dropped 6 bases and J dropped 5; count of bases not matched to a gene: 6.

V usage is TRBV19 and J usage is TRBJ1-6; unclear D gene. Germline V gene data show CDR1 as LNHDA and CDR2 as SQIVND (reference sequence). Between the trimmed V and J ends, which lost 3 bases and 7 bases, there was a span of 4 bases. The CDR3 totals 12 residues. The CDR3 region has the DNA TGTGCCAGTAGTATTCGGAATTCACCCCTCCACTTT. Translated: CASSIRNSPLHF.

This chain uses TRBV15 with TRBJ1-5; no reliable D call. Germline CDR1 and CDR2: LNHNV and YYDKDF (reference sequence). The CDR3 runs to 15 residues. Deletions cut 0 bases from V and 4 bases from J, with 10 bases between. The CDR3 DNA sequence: TGTGCCACCAGCAGAGATCGCAGTCTAAATCAGCCCCAGCATTTT. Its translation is CATSRDRSLNQPQHF.